These 32 T cell receptor beta chains share one sample of origin, sequenced in a study of regulatory T cells in long-lasting Graves disease listed by TCRdb under 2021. The library was made by multiplex PCR. This sample was sequenced with an Illumina HiSeq 4000. CDR3 regions were amplified by Arm-PCR with iRepertoire HTBI primers to construct TCR beta libraries. Through fastp at Q25 and MiXCR, TCRdb rebuilt clones from the public reads, retaining in-frame beta chains. Each entry is one CDR3 protein sequence, shown with its most common DNA and genes. The sample includes over 350,000 distinct CDR3 sequences, with about 15% observed a single time. The ten top clones hold approximately 7.8% of the sample. The time point label, as the study defines it: newly diagnosed GD, antithyroid drugs for less than 3 months. RNA was extracted from PBMCs in TRIzol for both TCR sequencing and RNA sequencing. These data also formed part of another study, on T cells in Graves' hyperthyroidism and ophthalmopathy.

The source material was peripheral blood mononuclear cells (PBMCs), sampled at new diagnosis, from a patient treated with antithyroid drugs. The receptors originated from a woman in her thirties or forties with Graves disease. Donor details come from another sample of the same person, matched by shared clones.

The sample holds a few counts of this clonotype. The rearrangement joins TRBV6-2 or TRBV6-3 to TRBJ2-1, with a tentative D call TRBD1 (5 bases). CDR1 and CDR2 (germline): MNHEY, SVGEGT. The V and J ends lost 0 bases and 4 bases respectively, with 10 bases between them. The CDR3 runs to 15 residues. The CDR3 spells CASSYSWTLYNEQFF. CDR3 nucleotides: TGTGCCAGCAGTTACTCCTGGACACTTTACAATGAGCAGTTCTTC.

This clonotype was detected many times. The rearrangement uses TRBV20-1 and TRBJ2-7; TRBD2 aligns across 9 bases. V dropped 3 bases and J dropped 3; count of bases not matched to a gene: 9. CDR3 size: 15 residues. Germline lookup yields CDR1 DFQATT and CDR2 SNEGSKA (reference sequence). CDR3 in DNA: TGCAGTGCTAGTCGTAGCGGGAGTGGGGTCTACGAGCAGTACTTC. It yields the protein CSASRSGSGVYEQYF.

The rearrangement links TRBV24-1 to TRBJ2-3; 9 bases fit TRBD1. The CDR3 consists of 16 residues. The V and J ends lost 6 bases and 6 bases, in that order; junction bases with no gene match: 12. Germline-derived CDR1 and CDR2 are KGHDR and SFDVKD. CDR3 in DNA: TGTGCCACCAGTACTACAGGGGGCGGTTTTTCGGATACGCAGTATTTT. Encoded protein: CATSTTGGGFSDTQYF.

This clonotype showed up many times. This chain connects TRBV29-1 to TRBJ1-1; D remains unclear. This CDR3 is 11 amino acids long. In germline, CDR1 is SQVTM, CDR2 ANQGSEA. Trimming took off 4 bases at V and 7 bases at J, with 10 bases between the two ends. The CDR3 loop reads CSVVTGREAFF. For the CDR3, the DNA is TGCAGCGTTGTGACCGGGCGTGAAGCTTTCTTT.

This clonotype was detected a few times. The rearrangement links TRBV28 to TRBJ2-7, with a tentative D call TRBD2 (5 bases). Trimming removed 2 bases from V and 3 bases from J, with 11 bases in between. This CDR3 comprises 14 residues. CDR1 and CDR2 (germline): MDHEN, SYDVKM. CDR3 region: CASSLGGRHYEQYF. In DNA form, the CDR3 reads TGTGCCAGCAGTTTAGGAGGCCGTCACTACGAGCAGTACTTC.

This clonotype has at least ten counts. The J gene is TRBJ2-7, the V gene TRBV5-1, with 8 bases lining up with TRBD1. The CDR3 is 13 residues long. Germline V gene lookup returns CDR1 SGHRS and CDR2 YFSETQ. Unmatched junction bases numbered 6, after V lost 5 bases and J lost 5 bases. CDR3 sequence (DNA): TGCGCCAGCAGTTTGACAGGGGACGACGAGCAGTACTTC. Translated: CASSLTGDDEQYF.

This clonotype was recorded many times. This sequence joins TRBV12-3 or TRBV12-4 and TRBJ1-1; TRBD1 agrees at 9 bases. This CDR3 region has 15 residues. V lost 6 bases and J lost 1; bases outside the gene matches: 6. The chain's CDR3 is CASRKMDRGNTEAFF. CDR3 DNA: TGTGCCAGCAGAAAAATGGACAGGGGGAACACTGAAGCTTTCTTT.

The chain has TRBV5-6 and TRBJ2-5; 7 nucleotides line up with TRBD2. This CDR3 is built from 15 residues. Germline values: CDR1 SGHDT, CDR2 YYEEEE. V shed 2 bases and J 2 bases; nucleotides not matched to a gene: 6. CDR3 in DNA: TGTGCCAGCAGCTTCGGGAGGTCCCCTCAAGAGACCCAGTACTTC. It specifies CASSFGRSPQETQYF.

This clonotype was seen ten or more times. The chain is built from TRBV12-3 or TRBV12-4 and TRBJ2-3, with TRBD1 matching 9 bases. The CDR3 runs 14 residues. The V gene end was trimmed by 6 bases and the J gene end by 2 bases; junction bases not matched to a gene: 3. The CDR3 bases are TGTGCCAGCAGCGGGACAGGGCTCACAGATACGCAGTATTTT. It is translated as CASSGTGLTDTQYF.

This clonotype was seen repeatedly, ten times or more. The rearrangement joins TRBV7-9 to TRBJ1-6, with 9 bases lining up with TRBD1. The CDR3 extends over 15 amino acids. Germline V CDR1 and CDR2: SEHNR, FQNEAQ (reference sequence). J lost 6 bases, V lost 4 bases, and 4 bases had no gene match. CDR3 loop: CASSSGQGTNSPLHF. The CDR3 DNA sequence: TGTGCCAGCAGCTCGGGACAGGGAACTAATTCACCCCTCCACTTT.

This clonotype was seen more than once but under ten times. CDR3 amino acids: CATSRDGYTQYF. CDR3 DNA: TGTGCCACCAGCAGAGATGGCTATACGCAGTATTTT. The V and J genes are TRBV15 and TRBJ2-3; no reliable D call. Germline values: CDR1 LNHNV, CDR2 YYDKDF (reference sequence). The CDR3 extends over 12 amino acids. The V and J ends lost 0 bases and 7 bases respectively, with 5 bases between them.

This clonotype was counted a few times. A read error may be the cause here, since a much bigger clone is one base away. V and J are TRBV5-1 and TRBJ1-4, with D uncertain. This CDR3 contains 14 residues. CDR1 is SGHRS, CDR2 YFSETQ, per germline. V lost 7 bases and J 2 bases, leaving 12 bases between the germline ends. The DNA for the CDR3 is TGCGCCAGCGGCCCCGGACTGACTAATGAAAAACTGTTTTTT. Its protein product is CASGPGLTNEKLFF.

This clonotype has a count of ten or more. The chain uses TRBV12-3 or TRBV12-4 and TRBJ2-1, with 10 bases matching TRBD2. The CDR3 contains 17 residues. V trimming: 3 bases; J trimming: 6 bases; junction bases outside the gene matches: 11. The CDR3 here is CASSFSLAGVTLNEQFF. The CDR3 region has the DNA TGTGCCAGCAGTTTCAGTCTAGCGGGAGTGACCCTCAATGAGCAGTTCTTC.

This clonotype was seen ten or more times. This chain connects TRBV2 to TRBJ2-3; TRBD2 matches 10 bases. CDR3 length: 13 amino acids. Germline-derived CDR1 and CDR2 are SNHLY and FYNNEI. Trimming cost V 7 bases and J 5 bases; bases outside gene matches: 3. The CDR3 nucleotides read TGTGCCAGCACGCTAGCGGGAGAAGATACGCAGTATTTT. It is translated as CASTLAGEDTQYF.

This chain connects TRBV11-3 to TRBJ2-7, with 10 bases matching TRBD2. Germline V gene lookup returns CDR1 SGHNT and CDR2 YENEEA. This CDR3 is built from 15 residues. Unmatched junction bases numbered 8, after V lost 5 bases and J lost 4 bases. This CDR3 reads CASSPTGTSDYEQYF. CDR3 bases: TGTGCCAGCAGCCCAACCGGGACTAGCGATTACGAGCAGTACTTC.

This clonotype was seen at least ten times. CDR3 region: CASSRTGVGMGNTEAFF. In DNA form, the CDR3 reads TGTGCCAGCAGCCGGACAGGGGTTGGGATGGGGAACACTGAAGCTTTCTTT. J is TRBJ1-1 and V is TRBV6-1; TRBD1 matches 9 bases. CDR3 size: 17 residues. The germline V gene has CDR1 MNHNS and CDR2 SASEGT. The J segment lost 1 base and the V segment lost 6 bases, leaving 12 bases of the junction unmatched.

The chain links TRBV7-9 to TRBJ2-1; D might be TRBD2 (5 bases). The CDR3 length is 16 residues. V gave up 1 base and J gave up 8 bases, with 18 bases separating them. Germline V CDR1 and CDR2: SEHNR, FQNEAQ (reference sequence). The CDR3 DNA is TGTGCCAGCAGCTTAGGCGAGGGAGTGGCGATCGATGAGCAGTTCTTC. It codes for CASSLGEGVAIDEQFF.

For this clonotype: One end of the junction is discordant with germline, which a read error may explain. The CDR3 sequence: CASSLEWGRTGDISRF. For the CDR3, the DNA is TGTGCCAGCAGCTTGGAGTGGGGAAGGACAGGGGACATAAGCCGGTTC. The V and J genes are TRBV5-5 and TRBJ2-1, with 9 bases lining up with TRBD1. The CDR3 sequence is 16 residues long. The germline gives CDR1 SGHKS, CDR2 YYEKEE (reference sequence).

V is TRBV19 and J is TRBJ1-5; D unresolved. Germline V gene lookup returns CDR1 LNHDA and CDR2 SQIVND (reference sequence). The CDR3 is 14 residues long. Trimming pared 8 bases from V and 1 base from J, leaving 12 bases between. The CDR3 DNA reads TGTGCCAGTTCGGACGGGCGGAGCAATCAGCCCCAGCATTTT. Its protein is CASSDGRSNQPQHF.

The CDR3, as DNA: TGTGCCAGTAGTAGCGCCTCCCACCAGCGGGAGCCCCCCTACGAGCAGTACTTC. It is translated as CASSSASHQREPPYEQYF. The chain employs TRBV19 and TRBJ2-7, with 8 bases lining up with TRBD2. Germline V gene data show CDR1 as LNHDA and CDR2 as SQIVND (reference sequence). This CDR3 has 18 residues. V lost 4 bases and J lost 2; bases outside the gene matches: 16.

This clonotype occurred many times. The DNA of the CDR3 is TGTGCCAGTCATAGCGGGAGTGTCACAGATACGCAGTATTTT. Translated, it gives CASHSGSVTDTQYF. The V and J genes are TRBV12-3 or TRBV12-4 and TRBJ2-3, with TRBD2 matching 9 bases. V was clipped by 9 bases and J by 2 bases; unmatched bases: 6. CDR3 length equals 14 residues.

In its sample, this clonotype was seen many times. The rearrangement links TRBV2 to TRBJ1-1, with no clear D. Between the trimmed V and J ends, which lost 2 bases and 6 bases, there was a span of 10 bases. The CDR3 loop spans 13 amino acids. CDR1 is SNHLY, CDR2 FYNNEI, per germline. CDR3 sequence reads: CASSELRASEAFF. CDR3 sequence (DNA): TGTGCCAGCAGTGAACTGAGGGCATCTGAAGCTTTCTTT.

The chain combines TRBV7-3 with TRBJ2-5, with D perhaps TRBD1 or TRBD2 (6 bases each). V was cut by 1 base and J by 3 bases, with 15 bases left in between. This CDR3 comprises 16 residues. From germline, CDR1 is SGHTA and CDR2 FQGTGA. The CDR3 DNA reads as TGTGCCAGCAGCTTAATAGGGGGGTTGGAAGAAGAGACCCAGTACTTC. This sequence encodes CASSLIGGLEEETQYF.

This clonotype showed up many times. The chain employs TRBV24-1 and TRBJ1-2; D is unclear. Germline loops: CDR1 KGHDR, CDR2 SFDVKD. Between the trimmed V and J ends, which lost 6 bases and 0 bases, there was a span of 1 base. There are 11 residues in the CDR3. The CDR3 nucleotides read TGTGCCACCAGTTCTAACTATGGCTACACCTTC. Translation: CATSSNYGYTF.

Remarks on this clonotype: A read error is likely here: a far larger clone is one base away. The chain uses TRBV13 and TRBJ2-7; TRBD1 aligns across 9 bases. CDR1 is PRHDT, CDR2 FYEKMQ, per germline (reference sequence). The CDR3 sequence is 14 residues long. V trimming: 0 bases; J trimming: 3 bases; junction bases outside the gene matches: 0. This CDR3 is CASSLGGQGYEQYF. CDR3 in DNA: TGTGCCAGCAGCTTAGGGGGACAGGGCTACGAGCAGTACTTC.

The table lists this clonotype with a few counts. The chain combines TRBV11-2 with TRBJ2-7; TRBD2 matches 9 bases. Germline CDR1 reads SGHAT; CDR2 reads FQNNGV. The CDR3 is 15 amino acids. V dropped 1 base and J dropped 6; count of bases not matched to a gene: 7. As DNA, the CDR3 is TGTGCCAGCAGCTTAGTGGCGGGAGGGCCTAGCGAGCAGTACTTC. As protein: CASSLVAGGPSEQYF. The full variable domain, in which reference TRBV11-2 and TRBJ2-7 provide the parts outside the CDR3, is EAGVAQSPRYKIIEKRQSVAFWCNPISGHATLYWYQQILGQGPKLLIQFQNNGVVDDSQLPKDRFSAERLKGVDSTLKIQPAKLEDSAVYLCASSLVAGGPSEQYFGPGTRLTVT.

This clonotype was seen ten or more times. V usage is TRBV20-1 and J usage is TRBJ1-4; 9 nucleotides line up with TRBD1. The germline V gene encodes CDR1 DFQATT and CDR2 SNEGSKA (reference sequence). The CDR3 consists of 15 residues. V was clipped by 4 bases and J by 5 bases; unmatched bases: 8. The CDR3 sequence is CSAIYTGTGNEKLFF. The CDR3, as DNA: TGCAGTGCTATTTACACCGGGACAGGGAATGAAAAACTGTTTTTT.

This clonotype turned up a few times. V gene TRBV6-1 combines with J gene TRBJ2-2, with 12 bases matching TRBD1. The length of the CDR3 is 17 residues. V lost 7 bases, J lost 3 bases, and 9 bases stayed unmatched. The V gene's germline CDR1 is MNHNS and CDR2 SASEGT. CDR3 bases: TGTGCCAGCAATCCCGGGACAGGGGGCGTTCACACCGGGGAGCTGTTTTTT. It is translated as CASNPGTGGVHTGELFF.

This clonotype has ten or more counts. The chain joins TRBV19 to TRBJ1-4; D gene unclear. Germline V gene lookup returns CDR1 LNHDA and CDR2 SQIVND (reference sequence). The CDR3 length is 16 residues. V gave up 7 bases and J gave up 2 bases, with 17 bases separating them. CDR3 amino acids: CASNHIWTATNEKLFF. CDR3 in DNA: TGTGCCAGTAATCACATTTGGACGGCTACTAATGAAAAACTGTTTTTT.

This clonotype was observed many times. This chain links TRBV12-3 or TRBV12-4 with TRBJ2-1; D possibly corresponds to TRBD1 (5 bases). V lost 1 base and J 5 bases, leaving 12 bases between the germline ends. The CDR3 has 15 residues. Written as DNA, the CDR3 is TGTGCCAGCAGTTTAGTTCTTGTAGGGGACAATGAGCAGTTCTTC. The encoded protein is CASSLVLVGDNEQFF.

In this sample, this clonotype turned up many times. This CDR3 reads CASSLLGPGELFF. CDR3 DNA: TGTGCCAGCAGTTTACTGGGACCCGGGGAGCTGTTTTTT. The chain uses TRBV28 and TRBJ2-2; tentatively, D is TRBD1 or TRBD2 (5 bases each). CDR3 size: 13 residues. V was pared by 2 bases and J by 6 bases, with 7 bases between. Germline CDR1 and CDR2: MDHEN and SYDVKM.

The chain recombines TRBV7-3 with TRBJ2-2; TRBD2 aligns across 12 bases. Germline V gene sequence: CDR1 SGHTA, CDR2 FQGTGA. The CDR3 consists of 15 residues. Unmatched junction bases numbered 3, after V lost 5 bases and J lost 5 bases. CDR3 DNA sequence: TGTGCCAGCAGCCCCACTAGCGGGGGGACCGGGGAGCTGTTTTTT. This sequence encodes CASSPTSGGTGELFF.